These T cell receptor beta chains were read from a single sample in a study of metastatic and nonmetastatic thyroid tumors. TCRdb re-analyzed the PCR reads using MiXCR. Of approximately 35,000 clones listed, 35% to 40% are singletons. Sequenced material: tumor tissue. All receptors derive from a female donor with papillary thyroid cancer or a benign thyroid nodule (not recorded which). Some clones in this sample may be carry-over from other donors' samples. Both conserved end residues are part of each CDR3. Fields, in order: J gene, clone size, D gene, V gene, CDR3 DNA, CDR3 protein. D genes are given only for firm matches. A clone size is listed for some rows: how often the clone was seen (once, few, many), or a class if it is expanded.

J gene: TRBJ2-5; clone size: -; D gene: -; V gene: TRBV24-1; CDR3 DNA: TGTGCCACCCGGCCAGATAATCAAGAGACCCAGTACTTC; CDR3 protein: CATRPDNQETQYF
J gene: TRBJ2-7; clone size: -; D gene: -; V gene: TRBV11-2; CDR3 DNA: TGTGCCAGCAGCTTAGTTCAGGGCTACGAGCAGTACTTC; CDR3 protein: CASSLVQGYEQYF
J gene: TRBJ2-3; clone size: -; D gene: -; V gene: TRBV11-1; CDR3 DNA: TGTGCCAGCAGCACGACCCATACGCAGTATTTT; CDR3 protein: CASSTTHTQYF
J gene: TRBJ2-2; clone size: -; D gene: -; V gene: TRBV20-1; CDR3 DNA: TGCAGTGCTAGAGGTTCAGGGGGGACCGGGGAGCTGTTTTTT; CDR3 protein: CSARGSGGTGELFF
J gene: TRBJ2-7; clone size: few; D gene: -; V gene: TRBV12-3/TRBV12-4; CDR3 DNA: TGTGCCAGCAGGGACGGAGGGGGCGGGGTATGGTACGAGCAGTACTTC; CDR3 protein: CASRDGGGGVWYEQYF
J gene: TRBJ2-1; clone size: -; D gene: TRBD1; V gene: TRBV6-1; CDR3 DNA: TGTGCCAGCAGGGGTCCGGGACAGGCACCCAATGAGCAGTTCTTC; CDR3 protein: CASRGPGQAPNEQFF
J gene: TRBJ2-1; clone size: few; D gene: TRBD2; V gene: TRBV6-2/TRBV6-3; CDR3 DNA: TGTGCCAGCAGCCTATATAGCGGGAGGGCCCACAATGAGCAGTTCTTC; CDR3 protein: CASSLYSGRAHNEQFF
J gene: TRBJ1-4; clone size: few; D gene: TRBD1; V gene: TRBV10-1; CDR3 DNA: TGCGCCAGCAGTCCTAGACAGGGGGCTAATGAAAAACTGTTTTTT; CDR3 protein: CASSPRQGANEKLFF
J gene: TRBJ2-3; clone size: -; D gene: -; V gene: TRBV7-3; CDR3 DNA: TGTGCCAGCAGCTTAAGACGGGGACCAAACACAGATACGCAGTATTTT; CDR3 protein: CASSLRRGPNTDTQYF
J gene: TRBJ1-4; clone size: -; D gene: TRBD1; V gene: TRBV28; CDR3 DNA: TGTGCCAGCAGAGACAGGGGGCTAGAAAAACTGTTTTTT; CDR3 protein: CASRDRGLEKLFF
J gene: TRBJ1-1; clone size: -; D gene: -; V gene: TRBV12-3/TRBV12-4; CDR3 DNA: TGTGCCAGCAGTCTCCGAGGGGGTGCTGTAGAAGCTTTCTTT; CDR3 protein: CASSLRGGAVEAFF
J gene: TRBJ1-4; clone size: -; D gene: TRBD1; V gene: TRBV5-1; CDR3 DNA: TGCGCCAGCAGCTTGTTACAGGGGTCAACTAATGAAAAACTGTTTTTT; CDR3 protein: CASSLLQGSTNEKLFF
J gene: TRBJ2-4; clone size: many; D gene: -; V gene: TRBV4-2; CDR3 DNA: TGTGCCAGCAGCCAAGATAACATTCAGTACTTC; CDR3 protein: CASSQDNIQYF
J gene: TRBJ2-1; clone size: -; D gene: -; V gene: TRBV12-3/TRBV12-4; CDR3 DNA: TGTGCCAGCAGTTTGTTTCTAGCGTCAAATGAGCAGTTCTTC; CDR3 protein: CASSLFLASNEQFF
J gene: TRBJ2-3; clone size: medium-sized; D gene: TRBD2; V gene: TRBV18; CDR3 DNA: TGTGCCAGCTCACCACCGGCTAGCGGGTTGCAGTATTTT; CDR3 protein: CASSPPASGLQYF
J gene: TRBJ2-1; clone size: -; D gene: -; V gene: TRBV6-2/TRBV6-3; CDR3 DNA: TGTGCCAGCCTTGACGGGTACAATGAGCAGTTCTTC; CDR3 protein: CASLDGYNEQFF
J gene: TRBJ1-1; clone size: -; D gene: -; V gene: TRBV11-2; CDR3 DNA: TGTGCCAGCAGCCCTTGGAACGTTGTGGACACTGAAGCTTTCTTT; CDR3 protein: CASSPWNVVDTEAFF
J gene: TRBJ2-3; clone size: -; D gene: TRBD2; V gene: TRBV11-2; CDR3 DNA: TGTGCCAGCAGCTCCCCCCCCGGGGGGATGACAGATACGCAGTATTTT; CDR3 protein: CASSSPPGGMTDTQYF
J gene: TRBJ2-7; clone size: few; D gene: -; V gene: TRBV6-1; CDR3 DNA: TGTGCCAGCAGTGAAGTCCAGGGGGGCTCCTACGAGCAGTACTTC; CDR3 protein: CASSEVQGGSYEQYF
J gene: TRBJ2-3; clone size: few; D gene: TRBD1; V gene: TRBV12-3/TRBV12-4; CDR3 DNA: TGTGCCAGCAGTTTAAGCGACAGGGGAGATACGCAGTATTTT; CDR3 protein: CASSLSDRGDTQYF
J gene: TRBJ2-1; clone size: -; D gene: TRBD1; V gene: TRBV11-2; CDR3 DNA: TGTGCCAGCAGCCCAGAGGGGTACAGGGGGAATGAGCAGTTCTTC; CDR3 protein: CASSPEGYRGNEQFF
J gene: TRBJ2-2; clone size: -; D gene: -; V gene: TRBV11-2; CDR3 DNA: TGTGCCAGCAGCTTAGATTTAGGTCACGGGGAGCTGTTTTTT; CDR3 protein: CASSLDLGHGELFF
J gene: TRBJ2-7; clone size: -; D gene: -; V gene: TRBV28; CDR3 DNA: TGTGCCAGCAGTTTGAGTAACACCGGGGAGCAGTACTTC; CDR3 protein: CASSLSNTGEQYF
J gene: TRBJ1-2; clone size: -; D gene: -; V gene: TRBV12-3/TRBV12-4; CDR3 DNA: TGTGCCAGCAGTTTTGGTCGGGGGCTTGGTCTTGGCTACACCTTC; CDR3 protein: CASSFGRGLGLGYTF
J gene: TRBJ2-7; clone size: -; D gene: -; V gene: TRBV11-2; CDR3 DNA: TGTGCCAGCAGCCGAGCCTACGAGCAGTACTTC; CDR3 protein: CASSRAYEQYF
J gene: TRBJ2-3; clone size: few; D gene: -; V gene: TRBV6-5; CDR3 DNA: TGTGCCAGCAGTTACGCGGGGACTAGCACAGATACGCAGTATTTT; CDR3 protein: CASSYAGTSTDTQYF
J gene: TRBJ1-2; clone size: -; D gene: -; V gene: TRBV30; CDR3 DNA: TGTGCCTGGAGAAGTCAGAAGGTCCTCTATGGCTACACCTTC; CDR3 protein: CAWRSQKVLYGYTF
J gene: TRBJ2-1; clone size: -; D gene: -; V gene: TRBV11-2; CDR3 DNA: TGTGCCAGCAGCCTAGACCGGGACCACAATGAGCAGTTCTTC; CDR3 protein: CASSLDRDHNEQFF
J gene: TRBJ2-6; clone size: -; D gene: TRBD1; V gene: TRBV6-5; CDR3 DNA: TGTGCCAGCAATCACAGGGGTCTTGCTGGGGCCAACGTCCTGACTTTC; CDR3 protein: CASNHRGLAGANVLTF
J gene: TRBJ2-2; clone size: many; D gene: -; V gene: TRBV11-1; CDR3 DNA: TGTGCCAGCAGCTCGGGTGGCGGGGAGCTGTTTTTT; CDR3 protein: CASSSGGGELFF